The TCR beta chain under discussion was sequenced for a study of cytomegalovirus exposure and HLA in healthy donors listed by TCRdb under 2017. About the full investigation: A later analysis indicated that the 130 or so validation repertoires were generated on the platform also employed for the 720 or so repertoires of the first cohort. The study aimed to test whether signatures of past pathogen exposure could be identified by cataloging public T cell receptors. Along with the approximately 650-subject first cohort, a separate validation cohort of around 110 different subjects was used. The study combined high-throughput TCR immunosequencing, statistical association of individual TCRs with disease status, and machine learning to predict cytomegalovirus infection status. The study at large found these results: The study gave a list of under 200 TCR beta chains associated with cytomegalovirus. It was suggested by the authors that the approach could potentially be generalized to other disease states and immunological phenotypes. All 110 or so repertoires were used to score co-occurrence in the validation cohort in a later analysis, because that analysis had no HLA typing for the cohort. While some public TCRs were present in many individuals, most TCR sequences turned up only very rarely across donors. Subsequent analysis determined that TCRs grouped into clusters in the first cohort also showed a tendency toward co-occurrence across the approximately 110 validation repertoires, and about 93% of cluster scores exceeded 0. The classifier was reported to diagnose cytomegalovirus status with high specificity and sensitivity in both the original cohort and the validation cohort. A few of the identified cytomegalovirus-associated TCR beta chains were confirmed in vitro to be specific for cytomegalovirus antigens.

Preparation of the library involved the immunoSEQ multiplex PCR assay. The published analysis was carried out like this. A statistical classification framework was built for diagnosing cytomegalovirus status from the catalog of TCR beta chain sequences. TCRdb stores this immuneACCESS table with in-frame sequences only. Part of the clones is absent; in the studies checked, under half of the shortfall reflects unresolved V genes, and no reason is known for the rest. V and J calls plus clone size are reproduced from that table; the DNA served to infer D and trimming. A total of roughly 330,000 clones appear in this sample, around 90% of them only once. Clones ranked in the top ten supply 1% to 1.5% of the sample. Points on this clone: Its specific antigen is unknown. No quality values exist for individual bases; no much larger clone is one base distant.

The germline V gene (reference sequence) gives CDR1 as MNHNY and CDR2 as SVGAGI. Trimming takes 8 bases from V and 1 base from J, and the germline ends sit 8 bases apart. The CDR3 holds 12 amino acids from the cysteine to the phenylalanine. The retained sequence is limited to the CDR3, 36 bases, with the frame set at the first base. Separate from the roughly 650-subject first cohort, the validation cohort of roughly 110 subjects was the group to which the donors belonged. What was sequenced was PBMCs. The chain is made from TRBV6-6 and TRBJ2-5, with the D gene not clear enough to name. The TCR sequence derives from a woman younger than 45 in good health and CMV-seropositive. The sequenced DNA is TGTGCCAGCCGTGGGCCCCAAGAGACCCAGTACTTC. The encoded protein is CASRGPQETQYF.